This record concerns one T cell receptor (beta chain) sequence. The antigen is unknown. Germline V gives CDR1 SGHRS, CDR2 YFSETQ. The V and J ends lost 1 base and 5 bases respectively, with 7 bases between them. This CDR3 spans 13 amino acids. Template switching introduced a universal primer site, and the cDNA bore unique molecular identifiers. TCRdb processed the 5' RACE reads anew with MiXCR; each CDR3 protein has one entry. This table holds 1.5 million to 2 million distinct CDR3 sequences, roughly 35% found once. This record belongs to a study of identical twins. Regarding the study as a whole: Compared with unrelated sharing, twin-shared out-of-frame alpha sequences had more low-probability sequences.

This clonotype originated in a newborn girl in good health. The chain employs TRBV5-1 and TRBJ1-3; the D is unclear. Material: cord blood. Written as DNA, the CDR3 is TGCGCCAGCAGCTTGCGGCCTAGAAACACCATATATTTT. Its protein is CASSLRPRNTIYF. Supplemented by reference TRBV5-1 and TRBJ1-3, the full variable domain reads KAGVTQTPRYLIKTRGQQVTLSCSPISGHRSVSWYQQTPGQGLQFLFEYFSETQRNKGNFPGRFSGRQFSNSRSEMNVSTLELGDSALYLCASSLRPRNTIYFGEGSWLTVV.